This entry concerns a single T cell receptor (beta chain). Its antigen is undetermined. This sample stems from a study of cytomegalovirus exposure and HLA in healthy donors. Study outcomes and limitations: Specific recognition of CMV antigens was confirmed in vitro for a few chains (all CMV-associated). When the data were analyzed later, several of the most significant clusters appeared to be linked to common viral pathogens. HLA restriction was apparent for most CMV-associated TCR beta chains in a later analysis.

The PCR was carried out with 60 Vbeta primers and 13 Jbeta primers. Profiled with immunoSEQ multiplex PCR; TCRdb holds only in-frame clones, not every one. The repertoire holds around 110,000 clones, with about four fifths as singletons. The TCR was taken from a man aged 30 to 39 in good health and CMV-seropositive. Sequenced sample: PBMCs.

The CDR3 protein is CASSPGGSPGRKAKEQFF. In nucleotides, the CDR3 is TGTGCCAGCAGCCCGGGGGGGAGTCCAGGGAGGAAGGCGAAGGAGCAGTTCTTC. The genes are TRBV5-4 and TRBJ2-1, with 8 bases that match TRBD2. The CDR3 totals 18 residues. CDR1 is SGHNT and CDR2 is YYREEE in the germline V gene (reference sequence). Germline trimming cut 4 bases from V and 10 bases from J; bases unmatched to any gene: 22.